This T cell receptor (beta chain) was identified during a study of blood T cell repertoires in COVID-19. The overall study: Sources were T cells, B-cell-depleted T cells, or PBMCs; the material itself was cDNA or gDNA.

The protocol was immunoSEQ multiplex PCR, while the TCRdb copy is restricted to in-frame clones and leaves out a portion. The sample carries approximately 350,000 clones, 80% to 90% recorded once. Either two negative PCRs, clearance, or symptom resolution qualified Cohort 3 donors as recovered. In germline, CDR1 is WNHNN, CDR2 SYGVQD (reference sequence). V lost 4 bases and J 1 base, leaving 5 bases between the germline ends. There are 13 residues in the CDR3. As to this clone: A much larger clone is a single base away; this may be a read error.

The chain links TRBV10-1 to TRBJ1-5; a weak D match, TRBD1 (5 bases). The source of this sequence is a man younger than 35 who had recovered from COVID-19. Sequenced material: PBMCs or T cells enriched from blood (not recorded which). CDR3 residues: CASSAGSNQPQHF. CDR3 DNA sequence: TGCGCCAGCAGTGCAGGGAGCAATCAGCCCCAGCATTTT.